Ten or more counts support the clone carrying this T cell receptor (beta chain). Its antigen is unknown. The sample is drawn from a study of T-cell memory formation after mild COVID-19. Study-level points and caveats: A subset of responding clones appeared in pre-infection memory, suggesting cross-reactive memory joined. Whereas later expanders leaned CD4+, clones contracting day 15 to 85 showed a balanced CD4/CD8 makeup.

MiXCR, run by TCRdb on the 5' RACE reads, gives a single entry per CDR3 protein. The sample contains fewer than 150,000 distinct CDR3 sequences, 17% of which appear only once. The source is a man between 18 and 35 years old who had mild COVID-19 (a few samples of this study predate the infection). Cell type and time point are not known. The sample comprised PBMCs or a T cell subset sorted from them (not recorded which).

CDR3 coding DNA: TGTGCCAGCAGCCCTCGTCGACAGAGCAATGAGCAGTTCTTC. This codes for CASSPRRQSNEQFF. The rearrangement joins TRBV11-2 to TRBJ2-1; TRBD1 might be the D (5 bases). This CDR3 comprises 14 residues. Per the germline V gene, CDR1 is SGHAT and CDR2 is FQNNGV. Trimming took 5 bases from V and 6 from J, leaving 14 bases between them.